This T cell receptor beta chain was sequenced for a study of T cell changes during pregnancy in multiple sclerosis. With V trimmed by 1 base and J by 1 base, 5 bases remained unmatched. The CDR3 is 17 amino acids. Germline V CDR1 and CDR2: SGHDT, YYEEEE. Generated by immunoSEQ multiplex PCR, the TCRdb table keeps only in-frame clones and is missing some. The table lists approximately 40,000 clones, roughly 92% of them singletons. The receptor comes from a female donor with multiple sclerosis, enrolled in a pregnancy study. Sequencing used CD4+ T cells from peripheral blood mononuclear cells, obtained before pregnancy. The chain links TRBV5-6 to TRBJ2-3, with 11 nucleotides matching TRBD2. The CDR3 loop reads CASSLLAGGQGTDTQYF. Here the CDR3 DNA reads TGTGCCAGCAGCTTGTTAGCGGGAGGGCAGGGCACAGATACGCAGTATTTT.